There are a few counts of the clone carrying this T cell receptor (beta chain). Its specificity is unknown. CDR3 length: 13 amino acids. In germline, CDR1 is SGHTA, CDR2 FQGNSA. Trimming left V 1 base short and J 4 bases short, with 7 bases between. The data belong to a study of response to subunit inactivated influenza vaccine. Overall study findings and caveats: Authors suggested that a seasonal influenza vaccination recruits few new T cells each time.

TCRdb fed the RT-PCR reads into MiXCR, producing one record per CDR3 protein. The data hold over 150,000 distinct CDR3 sequences, with about a tenth observed a single time. Material: non-naive T cells sorted from PBMCs, obtained 45 days after vaccination. The chain links TRBV7-2 to TRBJ1-2; TRBD1 might be the D (5 bases). The clonotype originates from a man aged 50 or older who received an inactivated influenza vaccine. The CDR3 protein is CASSLGQSYGYTF. CDR3 bases: TGTGCCAGCAGCTTAGGACAGTCCTATGGCTACACCTTC.